The rows below give T cell receptor beta chains drawn from one sample of a study of cytomegalovirus exposure and HLA in healthy donors. Libraries were prepared by immunoSEQ multiplex PCR; TCRdb keeps only in-frame clonotypes and omits some of them. The sample records roughly 180,000 clones, roughly four fifths being singletons. The sample consisted of PBMCs. The receptors were gathered from a female donor in good health and CMV-seronegative. Each CDR3 is given without its conserved first and last residue. The D gene is left open where the match is weak. Clone size is shown for a subset of rows, as once, few, many or a class of expanded clone.

few	TRBJ2-2	NA	TRBV6-6	ASSYGRTHTGELF
NA	TRBJ2-5	TRBD2	TRBV27	ASSRRMIPGLGETQY
NA	TRBJ1-1	NA	TRBV5-6	ASSPSDRRNTEAF
once	TRBJ2-4	TRBD2	TRBV29-1	SVTRIGGFDKNIQY
NA	TRBJ2-7	NA	TRBV4-1	ASSPTASWSNEQY
NA	TRBJ2-1	NA	TRBV29-1	SVLLTSYNEQF
few	TRBJ1-2	TRBD1	TRBV10-1	ASSESNRGHGYT
few	TRBJ2-7	TRBD2	TRBV30	AWRLAGAFEQY
NA	TRBJ2-4	NA	TRBV28	ASSFLLPGYPKNIQY
few	TRBJ2-1	NA	TRBV10-3	AIRDRQSGNNEQF
NA	TRBJ1-1	NA	TRBV7-2	ASSLHRDTEAF
NA	TRBJ2-1	NA	TRBV5-1	ASSLETTSRRRNEQL
NA	TRBJ2-5	TRBD1	TRBV18	ASSPATPGTGGAETQY
NA	TRBJ1-3	NA	TRBV9	ASSALGGTKGNTIY
few	TRBJ2-7	TRBD2	TRBV7-2	ASSLGDGGTYEQY
NA	TRBJ1-2	NA	TRBV9	ASSVGTLPSYGYT
NA	TRBJ1-4	NA	TRBV9	ASSVGGGTNEKLF
NA	TRBJ2-5	TRBD2	TRBV7-9	ASSSPASGVETQY
NA	TRBJ2-2	NA	TRBV30	AWSVSTGELF
NA	TRBJ1-2	NA	TRBV6-1	ASSTGRGNGYT
NA	TRBJ2-7	NA	TRBV28	ASRSWTVSYEQY
NA	TRBJ1-1	TRBD1	TRBV9	ASSARTGDTEAF
NA	TRBJ1-1	TRBD1	TRBV5-1	ASSLQGANTEAF
once	TRBJ1-1	NA	TRBV5-6	ASSLFAAEAF
NA	TRBJ2-1	NA	TRBV27	ASSSGSNEQF
once	TRBJ2-7	TRBD1	TRBV30	AWSVGGTGGQEQY
few	TRBJ1-1	NA	TRBV5-4	ASSFWTVGGTEAF
few	TRBJ1-1	TRBD1	TRBV10-2	ASSGLRTGGTEAF
NA	NA	TRBD2	TRBV6-5	ASSYLLAGGLYEQY
once	TRBJ2-7	NA	TRBV30	AWSSGGWEQY
NA	TRBJ1-2	TRBD1	TRBV7-2	ASSSRQGADYGYT
NA	TRBJ2-7	TRBD2	TRBV6-5	ASSSPLAGGLREQY
NA	TRBJ1-2	NA	TRBV5-1	ASSLGSQVGGYT
NA	TRBJ1-1	TRBD1	TRBV10-2	ASSDPGQGDTEAF
NA	TRBJ2-5	TRBD1	TRBV27	ASSLRRTGGRETQY
NA	TRBJ2-7	NA	TRBV15	ATSRGPGGEQY
NA	TRBJ2-1	TRBD2	TRBV7-3	ATAPLAGGYNEQF
once	TRBJ1-4	NA	TRBV18	ASSPDSEKLF
NA	TRBJ1-4	TRBD1	TRBV4-3	ASSPYQQGTNEKLF
NA	TRBJ1-1	NA	TRBV7-9	ASSLLGGGDTEAF